What follows is one T cell receptor beta chain and its context. Its target is not known. Repertoires were generated with immunoSEQ multiplex PCR, while TCRdb's copy carries only in-frame clones and drops some. The sample consists of roughly 600,000 clones, nearly 98% of them appearing once. This specimen comes from a study of shared clonotypes between healthy human individuals. Per the germline V gene, CDR1 is SGHAT and CDR2 is FQNNGV. V lost 6 bases to trimming and J lost 5 bases, with 10 bases between them. The CDR3 has 12 amino acids. Findings and caveats of the study: Larger estimated richness was generally seen in naive subsets than in memory subsets.

Positive CCR7 selection of CD45RO-negative cells yielded the naive CD8 cells, and terminally differentiated effector memory CD45RA+ cells were excluded. V is TRBV11-2 and J is TRBJ1-1, with TRBD1 as a possible D gene (5 bases). This clonotype was obtained from a man aged 25 to 40 in good health. The sequenced sample consisted of naive CD8+ T cells sorted from blood. The CDR3 DNA is TGTGCCAGCAGATTCGGGACTACTGAAGCTTTCTTT. Its protein is CASRFGTTEAFF.